This TCR beta chain emerged from a study of blood T cells in healthy people across ages. Germline CDR1 reads SGHTA; CDR2 reads FQGTGA. V was trimmed by 6 bases and J by 5 bases, leaving 14 bases between them. The CDR3 loop spans 14 amino acids. The authors ran a second PCR of about 7 to 12 cycles using a sample-barcoded 5' primer and a J-beta primer mix. TCRdb fed the 5' RACE reads into MiXCR, producing one record per CDR3 protein. The sample holds hundreds of thousands of distinct CDR3 sequences; around 21% are singletons and the top ten take 3.5% to 4%. With regard to this clonotype: Its antigen remains unidentified.

General study points: Older age went with lower TCR beta diversity per million T cells, in a roughly linear way.

The chain carries TRBV7-3 and TRBJ2-1; D is uncertain. The receptor's source is a man between 65 and 85 years old in good health. The sample taken for sequencing was blood. CDR3 region: CASSLTMGHNEQFF. CDR3 sequence (DNA): TGTGCCAGCAGTTTGACGATGGGCCACAATGAGCAGTTCTTC.